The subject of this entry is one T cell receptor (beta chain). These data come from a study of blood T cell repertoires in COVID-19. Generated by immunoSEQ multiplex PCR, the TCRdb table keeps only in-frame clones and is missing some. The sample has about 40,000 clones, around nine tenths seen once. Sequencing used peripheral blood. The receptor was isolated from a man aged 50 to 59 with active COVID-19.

CDR3 sequence reads: CASSQVAGVGNTIYF. As DNA, the CDR3 is TGTGCCAGCAGCCAAGTAGCAGGGGTAGGAAACACCATATATTTT. The V gene is TRBV3-1 (or the pseudogene TRBV3-2), the J gene TRBJ1-3, with D perhaps matching TRBD1 (6 bases). In germline, CDR1 is LGHDT, CDR2 YNNKEL (reference sequence). V was shortened by 1 base and J by 4 bases, with 11 bases between the two germline ends. CDR3 size: 15 residues.